These 20 T cell receptor beta chains originate from one sample sequenced in a study of T cells expressing NK-cell markers. TCRdb reprocessed the 5' RACE reads, keeping one entry per CDR3 protein, no DNA. This sample's table has approximately 150,000 distinct CDR3 sequences. Source material: blood T cells: a sorted CD56 or NKG2C T cell subset, CD4+ or CD8+ T cells, or bulk PBMC T cells (not recorded which). These receptors came from a woman between 18 and 75 years old in good health.

The chain uses TRBV9 and TRBJ2-7; with no DNA, the TCRdb D assignment of TRBD2 cannot be verified. The germline CDR1 and CDR2 sequences are SGDLS and YYNGEE. The CDR3 is made up of 15 amino acids. CDR3 region: CASSAGGQLAYEQYF. The full variable domain, rest sourced from reference TRBV9 and TRBJ2-7, is DSGVTQTPKHLITATGQRVTLRCSPRSGDLSVYWYQQSLDQGLQFLIQYYNGEERAKGNILERFSAQQFPDLHSELNLSSLELGDSALYFCASSAGGQLAYEQYFGPGTRLTVT.

This chain connects TRBV10-3 to TRBJ2-1; TCRdb returns TRBD2, unconfirmable since there is no DNA. There are 19 residues in the CDR3. Germline loops: CDR1 ENHRY, CDR2 SYGVKD. The CDR3 region is CAISETRTSGSRSYNEQFF.

The rearrangement joins TRBV5-1 to TRBJ2-2; TCRdb's D call, TRBD2, is unchecked because there is no DNA. The CDR3 extends over 17 amino acids. Germline values: CDR1 SGHRS, CDR2 YFSETQ. The CDR3 sequence is CASSLKAGGANTGELFF.

The chain links TRBV18 to TRBJ2-7; TCRdb's D call of TRBD2 is untestable without DNA. Germline CDR1 and CDR2: KGHSH and LQKENI. This CDR3 is 15 amino acids long. The CDR3 region is CASSPGASGTYEQYF.

This chain uses TRBV3-1 with TRBJ1-1; the TCRdb call, TRBD1, lacks DNA for checking. CDR1 and CDR2 from the germline V gene are LGHDT and YNNKEL (reference sequence). The CDR3 spans 13 residues. This chain's CDR3 is CASSRNRGTEAFF.

This sequence joins TRBV4-2 and TRBJ2-7. The CDR3 loop spans 15 amino acids. Germline V lookup: CDR1 LGHNA, CDR2 YNFKEQ. The CDR3 protein is CASSQDSFEDYEQYF.

The chain joins TRBV5-5 to TRBJ2-1; as DNA is missing, the TRBD2 call by TCRdb cannot be tested. The CDR3 spans 13 residues. The V gene's germline CDR1 is SGHKS and CDR2 YYEKEE (reference sequence). This CDR3 is CASSLWGDNEQFF.

CDR3: CASSNGQGGAFF. The chain has TRBV6-5 and TRBJ1-1; TCRdb designates TRBD1, a call that cannot be tested without DNA. This CDR3 spans 12 amino acids. CDR1 is MNHEY and CDR2 is SVGAGI in the germline V gene.

The chain carries TRBV5-6 and TRBJ2-7. CDR1 and CDR2 (germline): SGHDT, YYEEEE. CDR3 size: 14 residues. This CDR3 reads CASSLVLIPYEQYF. The full variable domain, in which reference TRBV5-6 and TRBJ2-7 provide the parts outside the CDR3, is DAGVTQSPTHLIKTRGQQVTLRCSPKSGHDTVSWYQQALGQGPQFIFQYYEEEERQRGNFPDRFSGHQFPNYSSELNVNALLLGDSALYLCASSLVLIPYEQYFGPGTRLTVT.

The chain recombines TRBV20-1 with TRBJ2-1. The CDR3 runs to 12 residues. Germline-derived CDR1 and CDR2 are DFQATT and SNEGSKA (reference sequence). This chain's CDR3 is CSARDEVSEQFF.

V is TRBV6-2 or TRBV6-3 and J is TRBJ2-3; TCRdb indicates TRBD2, and absent DNA this call remains unverified. The germline V gene has CDR1 MNHEY and CDR2 SVGEGT. The CDR3 is made up of 15 amino acids. The CDR3: CASSQGMAGTDTQYF.

The V gene is TRBV2, the J gene TRBJ1-6. CDR3 size: 16 residues. Germline V gene data show CDR1 as SNHLY and CDR2 as FYNNEI. CDR3 region: CASSGVETPYNSPLHF.

The chain has TRBV18 and TRBJ1-2; the TRBD1 assignment by TCRdb is unverifiable without DNA. This CDR3 is built from 14 residues. Germline CDR1 KGHSH, CDR2 LQKENI. CDR3 sequence: CASSPSTGPYGYTF. Variable domain in full (rest from reference TRBV18 and TRBJ1-2): NAGVMQNPRHLVRRRGQEARLRCSPMKGHSHVYWYRQLPEEGLKFMVYLQKENIIDESGMPKERFSAEFPKEGPSILRIQQVVRGDSAAYFCASSPSTGPYGYTFGSGTRLTVV.

This chain joins TRBV20-1 and TRBJ1-5; the D gene TCRdb calls, TRBD1, cannot be checked with no DNA. This CDR3 is built from 14 residues. In germline, CDR1 is DFQATT, CDR2 SNEGSKA (reference sequence). The CDR3 reads CSASIGTGNQPQHF.

The chain is built from TRBV7-9 and TRBJ1-3. The CDR3 totals 13 residues. The germline V gene encodes CDR1 SEHNR and CDR2 FQNEAQ (reference sequence). The CDR3 protein is CASSLTTGNTIYF.

The J gene is TRBJ2-3, the V gene TRBV5-1; TCRdb designates TRBD1, a call that cannot be tested without DNA. Germline values: CDR1 SGHRS, CDR2 YFSETQ. This CDR3 has 16 amino acids. The CDR3 loop is CASSFVAQGAGDTQYF.

The CDR3 reads CASSERPGYSNQPQHF. The chain couples TRBV6-1 to TRBJ1-5; the TCRdb call, TRBD1, lacks DNA for checking. The CDR3 loop spans 16 amino acids. Germline V lookup: CDR1 MNHNS, CDR2 SASEGT.

This chain uses TRBV5-1 with TRBJ2-6. The length of the CDR3 is 16 residues. Germline CDR1 reads SGHRS; CDR2 reads YFSETQ. The CDR3 sequence: CASSLVTGSGANVLTF.

The chain is built from TRBV12-3 or TRBV12-4 and TRBJ1-2. The CDR3 is 12 amino acids. The CDR3 loop reads CASTGSYYGYTF.

V and J are TRBV5-1 and TRBJ1-4; TCRdb lists TRBD1, though no DNA is available to test this call. The CDR3 runs to 16 residues. CDR1 and CDR2 (germline): SGHRS, YFSETQ. This CDR3 is CASSPLQGARDEKLFF.